The present entry profiles one T cell receptor (beta chain) with its context. The antigen it recognizes is unknown. Base quality data are lacking; no much larger clone is found one base away. The sample belongs to a study of blood T cells in healthy people across ages (dated by TCRdb to the mid-2010s). In the study overall: In model experiments, template switching captured about one uniquely barcoded TCR beta cDNA molecule for every two T cells. The study analyzed two additional independent replicas of 1 million unique cDNA reads from the same blood draw for two donors, one aged 18 to 29 and one aged 80 or older. To track age-related changes in TCR beta repertoire diversity, the study relied on deep sequencing normalized with unique cDNA molecular identifiers. To avoid experimental bias, donors of different ages were randomly spread across the sequencing lanes. Donors were grouped into four age groups: young (average 16 years), middle-aged (39), aged (around 60) and long-lived (about 82). Beyond this particular receptor, the publication reports: Conclusive comparison of naive and antigen-experienced compartments was prevented by the profiling of bulk unsorted PBMCs. Observed TCR beta diversity per million T cells fell roughly linearly with age, and a significant reduction was already apparent by age around 40. Because the CMV infection status of the donors was unknown, age-related changes in expanded clonotypes may potentially have been confounded. Total diversity estimates from one million sequenced T cells were considered lower bounds and underestimates. A strong correlation was found between observed TCR beta diversity and the percentage of naive T cells measured by flow cytometry. Compared with the aged group, the long-lived group had more naive CD4+ T cells, fewer expanded clones and increased TCR diversity, a pattern suggesting age selection.

Libraries were built with 5' RACE. Sequencing took place on an Illumina HiSeq 2500. The second PCR ran for roughly 7 to 12 cycles and used a J-beta primer mix along with a sample-barcoded 5' primer. Each TCR beta cDNA molecule received a unique molecular identifier from a template-switch 5' adaptor carrying 12 random nucleotides. At least 2.5 million CDR3-containing paired-end reads were obtained from each sample. The Mint cDNA synthesis kit, primed by a TRBC-specific oligonucleotide, was used to synthesize first-strand cDNA from all RNA. Following uracil-DNA glycosylase treatment, a first 18-cycle PCR with universal primers M1SS and BC2_uni_R was performed on all cDNA. Per the original workflow: For normalization, 1 million high-quality reads, each with a distinct molecular identifier, were randomly selected from each sample. Instead of being binned into consensus sequences, reads with shared molecular identifiers were discarded. MiTCR, set to a Q25 quality threshold and the strictest error-elimination algorithm, was used for CDR3 identification, clonotype clustering and error correction. A nonparametric unseen species model with Euler transformation was used to estimate lower-bound total TCR beta diversity. The public reads were run again by TCRdb, first through fastp at Q25 and then through MiXCR, and only productive beta chains were kept. Under each unique CDR3 protein, matching rows form one entry showing the most common genes and DNA. The V and J calls and clone size are TCRdb's, not the authors'. This sample comprises around 400,000 distinct CDR3 sequences, 45% to 65% of them detected only once. The ten largest make up under 65% of the sample.

Donors were around 37 systemically healthy Caucasian individuals from Russia aged roughly 6 to 100 years. Each donor gave 8 to 10 milliliters of peripheral blood, drawn into EDTA-treated Vacutainer tubes. Ficoll-Paque density-gradient centrifugation was used to isolate PBMCs, with at least 7 million obtained per sample. Total RNA, at least 5 micrograms per sample, was extracted from PBMCs with Trizol reagent. The percentages of naive CD45RAhigh/CD27high T cells were determined by flow cytometry on a PBMC aliquot from every donor. The CDR3 holds 14 amino acids from the cysteine to the phenylalanine. CDR3 DNA is the only sequence kept; it has 42 bases, read in frame from the first base. Looking up the germline V gene (reference sequence) yields CDR1 DFQATT and CDR2 SNEGSKA.

This clonotype was obtained from a man aged 60 to 69 in good health. The sequenced material came from blood. The V gene is TRBV20-1 and the J gene is TRBJ2-1; the D region possibly corresponds to TRBD1 (6 bases align). The J call may be wrong; the DNA end is better matched by TRBJ2-7. The CDR3 protein sequence reads: CSAHLRGSYNEQYF. The DNA reads as follows: TGCAGTGCTCACCTTAGGGGGTCCTACAATGAGCAGTACTTC.